This T cell receptor beta chain derives from a study of T cells after yellow fever vaccination. Study background: Low-cell-number fractions underwent preparation using SMART-Seq v4 Ultra Low Input. Overall study results and limits: Post-booster repertoires contained most primary-vaccination clones again (approximately 97% CD4, 88% CD8). Some clonotypes, a small share, were shared between CD4 and CD8 compartments.

The TCR cDNA carried a universal primer site and UMIs from 5'RACE template switching. TCRdb independently ran MiXCR on the 5' RACE reads; one entry per CDR3 protein. Altogether some 29,000 distinct CDR3 sequences are present, about 4.7% being singletons, with the ten largest covering under 50%. This clonotype occurred many times. Its specificity is not known. Germline loops: CDR1 SQVTM, CDR2 ANQGSEA. Trimming left V 1 base short and J 8 bases short, with 12 bases between. The CDR3 totals 13 residues. This receptor was identified in a man younger than 40 who received the YFV17D yellow fever vaccine. The material was CD8+ T cells sorted from PBMCs, obtained 10 days after the yellow fever booster vaccination. The V call is TRBV29-1, the J call TRBJ2-1, with TRBD2 as a possible D gene (5 bases). The CDR3 reads CSVEAVNSDEQFF. In DNA form, the CDR3 reads TGCAGCGTTGAAGCGGTGAATAGCGATGAGCAGTTCTTC.